This T cell receptor beta chain was profiled in a study of cytomegalovirus exposure and HLA in healthy donors. The CDR3 has 12 amino acids. V lost 5 bases, J lost 7 bases, and 7 bases stayed unmatched. The germline V gene encodes CDR1 GTSNPN and CDR2 SVGIG (reference sequence). Sequencing used immunoSEQ multiplex PCR; TCRdb keeps in-frame clones, though not all of them. Here the sample spans about 150,000 clones, roughly 90% being singletons. This clone was picked up a small number of times. Specimen: PBMCs. The receptor was isolated from a man aged 18 to 30 in good health and CMV-seropositive. The rearrangement uses TRBV30 and TRBJ1-2; TRBD1 agrees at 7 bases. CDR3 sequence: CAWGQAVGGYTF. CDR3 in DNA: TGTGCCTGGGGACAGGCGGTTGGTGGCTACACCTTC.